The clone carrying this T cell receptor beta chain has a single count. The treatment is: oral pan-JAK inhibitor, 5-10 mg twice daily. This entry comes from a study of CD8+ T cells in alopecia areata. This CDR3 is built from 13 residues. The V and J ends lost 3 bases and 1 base respectively, with 9 bases between them. CDR1 and CDR2 (germline): GTSNPN, SVGIG (reference sequence). Extracted RNA was reverse transcribed, and the resulting cDNA served as sequencing template. Measured with immunoSEQ multiplex PCR; TCRdb has only the in-frame clones, and not every one. The sample consists of 170,000 or so clones, around 50% of them appearing once.

This chain uses TRBV30 with TRBJ1-1, with D unresolved. This specimen consisted of CD8+ T cells sorted from blood, obtained at week 24, from a patient treated with tofacitinib. The receptor comes from a human donor with alopecia areata. In nucleotides, the CDR3 is TGTGCCTGGAGCCTAAACCAGAACACTGAAGCTTTCTTT. Amino acids: CAWSLNQNTEAFF.